This T cell receptor (beta chain) was documented in a study of T cells in women clearing cervical HPV infection. Across the study: For cases, blood was sampled a median about 150 days after lesion detection, interquartile range roughly 80 to 230 days.

Profiled with immunoSEQ multiplex PCR; TCRdb holds only in-frame clones, not every one. The data show some 43,000 clones, and the top ten clones hold more than 0.8%. A remark on this clone: The read halts 3 residues ahead of the CDR3 end, with the missing end drawn from the germline J gene.

Germline CDR1 and CDR2: LNHDA and SQIVND (reference sequence). This CDR3 contains 15 residues. V lost 6 bases and J lost 3; bases outside the gene matches: 8. The sequencing input was blood buffy coat. The chain links TRBV19 to TRBJ1-5; TRBD1 matches 7 bases. The sequence was collected from a woman between 18 and 70 years old with a cervical HPV16 infection that either progressed to CIN3+ or cleared (not recorded which). The CDR3 here is CASSGTAQLNQPQHF. The CDR3 DNA, read in part, is TGTGCCAGTAGCGGGACAGCCCAGCTCAATCAGCCC.